These T cell receptor beta chains were read from a single sample in a study of blood T cell repertoires in COVID-19. Some clones are missing from TCRdb's copy, which holds only in-frame ones; the method was immunoSEQ multiplex PCR. Here the sample spans tens of thousands of clones, approximately 89% being singletons. The source material was peripheral blood. The receptors come from a woman aged 60 to 75 with COVID-19, enrolled during active disease. Both conserved end residues are part of each CDR3. Each record gives: CDR3 protein, CDR3 DNA, D gene, V gene, clone size, J gene. D genes are given only for firm matches. Size is omitted from some rows. Given values are once, few, many or a class for expanded clones.

CDR3 protein: CASSLGPGQGLGKLFF
CDR3 DNA: TGTGCCAGCAGCTTAGGACCGGGACAGGGTCTGGGAAAACTGTTTTTT
D gene: TRBD1
V gene: TRBV7-8
clone size: .
J gene: TRBJ1-4

CDR3 protein: CASSSGQGRVGFEPQHF
CDR3 DNA: TGTGCCAGTAGTTCCGGACAGGGACGGGTAGGATTTGAGCCCCAGCATTTT
D gene: TRBD1
V gene: TRBV19
clone size: .
J gene: TRBJ1-5

CDR3 protein: CASESRQGAPNQPQHF
CDR3 DNA: TGTGCCAGCGAGAGCAGGCAGGGGGCCCCCAATCAGCCCCAGCATTTT
D gene: TRBD1
V gene: TRBV19
clone size: .
J gene: TRBJ1-5

CDR3 protein: CASSEGQDDDNEKLFF
CDR3 DNA: TGCGCCAGCAGTGAGGGGCAGGATGATGATAATGAAAAACTGTTTTTT
D gene: .
V gene: TRBV10-1
clone size: few
J gene: TRBJ1-4

CDR3 protein: CAIGTSGSDEQFF
CDR3 DNA: TGTGCCATCGGGACTAGCGGGAGCGATGAGCAGTTCTTC
D gene: TRBD2
V gene: TRBV10-3
clone size: .
J gene: TRBJ2-1

CDR3 protein: CASTRQGARTGELFF
CDR3 DNA: TGTGCCAGCACCCGGCAGGGGGCGCGTACCGGGGAGCTGTTTTTT
D gene: TRBD1
V gene: TRBV27
clone size: .
J gene: TRBJ2-2

CDR3 protein: CASSQVPGSAGEAFF
CDR3 DNA: TGTGCCAGCAGCCAAGTACCCGGGTCGGCGGGAGAAGCTTTCTTT
D gene: .
V gene: TRBV14
clone size: .
J gene: TRBJ1-1

CDR3 protein: CASSLPGQFYEQYF
CDR3 DNA: TGTGCCAGCAGCCTACCCGGACAGTTCTACGAGCAGTACTTC
D gene: .
V gene: TRBV7-9
clone size: .
J gene: TRBJ2-7

CDR3 protein: CASRNGGRTEAFF
CDR3 DNA: TGTGCCAGTAGGAACGGGGGAAGGACTGAAGCTTTCTTT
D gene: .
V gene: TRBV12-3/TRBV12-4
clone size: .
J gene: TRBJ1-1

CDR3 protein: CASSPGTSGGEQYF
CDR3 DNA: TGCGCCAGCAGCCCCGGGACTAGCGGTGGGGAGCAGTACTTC
D gene: TRBD2
V gene: TRBV5-1
clone size: .
J gene: TRBJ2-7

CDR3 protein: CASGLVISRDNYEQYF
CDR3 DNA: TGTGCTAGTGGTTTGGTTATAAGCCGGGACAACTACGAGCAGTACTTC
D gene: .
V gene: TRBV12-5
clone size: .
J gene: TRBJ2-7

CDR3 protein: CASSEYRTGVEKLFF
CDR3 DNA: TGTGCCAGCAGTGAATATCGGACAGGGGTCGAAAAACTGTTTTTT
D gene: TRBD1
V gene: TRBV25-1
clone size: few
J gene: TRBJ1-4

CDR3 protein: CASSPLRLDGELFF
CDR3 DNA: TGTGCCAGTAGCCCTCTTCGTCTAGACGGGGAGCTGTTTTTT
D gene: .
V gene: TRBV19
clone size: once
J gene: TRBJ2-2

CDR3 protein: CASSPQFVARGGKETQYF
CDR3 DNA: TGTGCCAGCTCACCCCAATTCGTGGCGCGGGGGGGCAAAGAGACCCAGTACTTC
D gene: TRBD2
V gene: TRBV18
clone size: .
J gene: TRBJ2-5

CDR3 protein: CASSPGLADYEQYF
CDR3 DNA: TGTGCCAGCTCACCGGGACTAGCGGACTACGAGCAGTACTTC
D gene: TRBD2
V gene: TRBV18
clone size: once
J gene: TRBJ2-7

CDR3 protein: CAWSVQRILFHF
CDR3 DNA: TGTGCCTGGAGTGTACAACGCATATTATTCCACTTT
D gene: .
V gene: TRBV30
clone size: .
J gene: TRBJ1-6

CDR3 protein: CASSYGGASNQPQHF
CDR3 DNA: TGTGCCAGCAGTTACGGGGGGGCGAGCAATCAGCCCCAGCATTTT
D gene: .
V gene: TRBV6-5
clone size: .
J gene: TRBJ1-5

CDR3 protein: CASRSTGGTDTQYF
CDR3 DNA: TGTGCCAGCAGGAGTACAGGGGGCACAGATACGCAGTATTTT
D gene: TRBD1
V gene: TRBV7-2
clone size: .
J gene: TRBJ2-3

CDR3 protein: CASRGGSSSYEQYF
CDR3 DNA: TGTGCCAGCAGAGGTGGGTCTAGCTCCTACGAGCAGTACTTC
D gene: .
V gene: TRBV2
clone size: once
J gene: TRBJ2-7

CDR3 protein: CASSRQGANEKLFF
CDR3 DNA: TGTGCCAGCAGCCGACAGGGCGCTAATGAAAAACTGTTTTTT
D gene: TRBD1
V gene: TRBV7-9
clone size: .
J gene: TRBJ1-4

CDR3 protein: CASSLGPGQGEETQYF
CDR3 DNA: TGTGCCAGCAGCTTAGGCCCGGGACAGGGGGAAGAGACCCAGTACTTC
D gene: TRBD1
V gene: TRBV7-2
clone size: .
J gene: TRBJ2-5

CDR3 protein: CAWSGGGYGYTF
CDR3 DNA: TGTGCCTGGTCAGGGGGAGGTTATGGCTACACCTTC
D gene: TRBD1
V gene: TRBV30
clone size: .
J gene: TRBJ1-2

CDR3 protein: CAWSVQASADTQYF
CDR3 DNA: TGTGCCTGGAGTGTACAGGCTAGCGCAGATACGCAGTATTTT
D gene: .
V gene: TRBV30
clone size: .
J gene: TRBJ2-3

CDR3 protein: CASSYSSTSVNTEAFF
CDR3 DNA: TGTGCCAGCAGTTACTCGAGTACTTCCGTGAACACTGAAGCTTTCTTT
D gene: .
V gene: TRBV6-5
clone size: .
J gene: TRBJ1-1

CDR3 protein: CASSLEETPNSPLHF
CDR3 DNA: TGTGCCAGCTCACTGGAAGAGACACCGAATTCACCCCTCCACTTT
D gene: .
V gene: TRBV18
clone size: .
J gene: TRBJ1-6

CDR3 protein: CASGLGLAGVSNEQFF
CDR3 DNA: TGTGCTAGTGGTTTGGGACTAGCGGGGGTCTCCAATGAGCAGTTCTTC
D gene: TRBD2
V gene: TRBV12-5
clone size: .
J gene: TRBJ2-1

CDR3 protein: CASSLRQGPEAFF
CDR3 DNA: TGTGCCAGCAGTCTTAGACAGGGCCCTGAAGCTTTCTTT
D gene: TRBD1
V gene: TRBV27
clone size: .
J gene: TRBJ1-1

CDR3 protein: CASMAQEFDYGYTF
CDR3 DNA: TGTGCCAGTATGGCTCAGGAATTCGACTATGGCTACACCTTC
D gene: .
V gene: TRBV19
clone size: .
J gene: TRBJ1-2

CDR3 protein: CASSNSGQGNYEQYF
CDR3 DNA: TGTGCCAGCAGCAATAGTGGCCAGGGGAACTACGAGCAGTACTTC
D gene: .
V gene: TRBV13
clone size: .
J gene: TRBJ2-7

CDR3 protein: CASSQVLPGINEKLFF
CDR3 DNA: TGCGCCAGCAGCCAAGTTCTTCCGGGGATTAATGAAAAACTGTTTTTT
D gene: .
V gene: TRBV4-1
clone size: .
J gene: TRBJ1-4

CDR3 protein: CASSHRPGRDSNEQFF
CDR3 DNA: TGCGCCAGCAGCCATAGACCCGGTCGGGACTCCAATGAGCAGTTCTTC
D gene: .
V gene: TRBV4-1
clone size: .
J gene: TRBJ2-1

CDR3 protein: CASSLQGAGEQYF
CDR3 DNA: TGTGCCAGCAGCCTACAGGGGGCTGGCGAGCAGTACTTC
D gene: TRBD1
V gene: TRBV7-9
clone size: .
J gene: TRBJ2-7

CDR3 protein: CASSPPGSPLHF
CDR3 DNA: TGTGCCAGCAGTCCCCCCGGGTCACCCCTCCACTTT
D gene: .
V gene: TRBV27
clone size: .
J gene: TRBJ1-6

CDR3 protein: CASSMTGGSQPQHF
CDR3 DNA: TGTGCCAGTAGTATGACAGGGGGCAGTCAGCCCCAGCATTTT
D gene: TRBD1
V gene: TRBV19
clone size: .
J gene: TRBJ1-5

CDR3 protein: CAWGRGLGEKLFF
CDR3 DNA: TGTGCCTGGGGCAGGGGGCTCGGGGAAAAACTGTTTTTT
D gene: TRBD1
V gene: TRBV30
clone size: once
J gene: TRBJ1-4

CDR3 protein: CASSYTGHLQPYEQYF
CDR3 DNA: TGTGCCAGCAGTTACACTGGACACCTCCAGCCCTACGAGCAGTACTTC
D gene: .
V gene: TRBV6-2/TRBV6-3
clone size: .
J gene: TRBJ2-7

CDR3 protein: CASSLSTGGPDTQYF
CDR3 DNA: TGTGCCAGCTCACTCTCAACGGGAGGGCCAGATACGCAGTATTTT
D gene: TRBD2
V gene: TRBV18
clone size: .
J gene: TRBJ2-3

CDR3 protein: CASSTDLAGGGAGELFF
CDR3 DNA: TGTGCCAGTTCGACGGACCTAGCAGGGGGTGGGGCCGGGGAGCTGTTTTTT
D gene: TRBD1
V gene: TRBV19
clone size: .
J gene: TRBJ2-2

CDR3 protein: CAWSLSYEQYF
CDR3 DNA: TGTGCCTGGAGTCTAAGTTACGAGCAGTACTTC
D gene: .
V gene: TRBV30
clone size: .
J gene: TRBJ2-7

CDR3 protein: CASTPNGGNTIYF
CDR3 DNA: TGTGCCAGCACCCCAAACGGGGGAAACACCATATATTTT
D gene: .
V gene: TRBV3-1/TRBV3-2
clone size: few
J gene: TRBJ1-3